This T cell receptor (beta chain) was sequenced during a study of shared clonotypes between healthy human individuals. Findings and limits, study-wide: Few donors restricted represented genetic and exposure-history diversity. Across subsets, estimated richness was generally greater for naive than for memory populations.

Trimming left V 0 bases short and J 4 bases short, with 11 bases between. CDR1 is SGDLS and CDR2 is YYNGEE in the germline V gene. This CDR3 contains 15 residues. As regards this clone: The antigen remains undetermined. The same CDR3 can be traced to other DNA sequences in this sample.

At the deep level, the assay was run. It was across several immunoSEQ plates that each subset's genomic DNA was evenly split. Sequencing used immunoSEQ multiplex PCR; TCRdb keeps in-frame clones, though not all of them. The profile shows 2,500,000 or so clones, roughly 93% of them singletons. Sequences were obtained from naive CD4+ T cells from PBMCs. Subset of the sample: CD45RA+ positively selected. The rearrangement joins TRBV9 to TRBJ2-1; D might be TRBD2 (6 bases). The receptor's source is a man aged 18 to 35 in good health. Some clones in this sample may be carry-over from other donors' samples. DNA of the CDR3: TGTGCCAGCAGCGTAGTGCGGGATGGGTACAATGAGCAGTTCTTC. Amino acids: CASSVVRDGYNEQFF.